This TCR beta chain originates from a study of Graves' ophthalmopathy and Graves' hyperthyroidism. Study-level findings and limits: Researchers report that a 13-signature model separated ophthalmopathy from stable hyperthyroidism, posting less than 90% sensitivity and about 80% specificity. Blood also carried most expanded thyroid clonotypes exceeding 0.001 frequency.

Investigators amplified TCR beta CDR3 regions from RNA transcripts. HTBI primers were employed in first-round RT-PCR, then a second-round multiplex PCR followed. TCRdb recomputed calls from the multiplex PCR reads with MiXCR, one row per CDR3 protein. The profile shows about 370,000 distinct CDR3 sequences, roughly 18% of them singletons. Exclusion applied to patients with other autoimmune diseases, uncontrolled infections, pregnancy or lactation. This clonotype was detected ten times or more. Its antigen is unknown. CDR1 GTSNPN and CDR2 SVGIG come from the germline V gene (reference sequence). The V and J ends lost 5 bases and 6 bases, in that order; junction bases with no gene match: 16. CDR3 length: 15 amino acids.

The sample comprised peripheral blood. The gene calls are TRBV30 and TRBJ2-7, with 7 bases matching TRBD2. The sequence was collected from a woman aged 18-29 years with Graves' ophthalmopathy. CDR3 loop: CAWGGRSGMFSEQYF. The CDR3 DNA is TGTGCCTGGGGGGGACGGAGCGGGATGTTTAGCGAGCAGTACTTC. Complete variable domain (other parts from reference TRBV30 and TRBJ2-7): SQTIHQWPATLVQPVGSPLSLECTVEGTSNPNLYWYRQAAGRGLQLLFYSVGIGQISSEVPQNLSASRPQDRQFILSSKKLLLSDSGFYLCAWGGRSGMFSEQYFGPGTRLTVT.